The clone carrying this TCR beta chain was seen a few times. The source of the sample is a study of T cells in Graves' hyperthyroidism and ophthalmopathy. There were TCR beta CDR3 regions amplified from RNA transcripts. A set of HTBI primers served as the primers for a first-round RT-PCR of the TCR CDR3. TCRdb processed the multiplex PCR reads anew with MiXCR; each CDR3 protein has one entry. The repertoire holds a few hundred thousand distinct CDR3 sequences, with around 18% as singletons. Hyperthyroidism, newly diagnosed and lasting under 2 months, affected patients aged 18 to 65. Not enrolled were patients with uncontrolled infection, other autoimmune disease, pregnancy or lactation. V lost 2 bases to trimming and J lost 0 bases; unmatched junction nucleotides: 2. CDR1 and CDR2 (germline): MNHEY, SVGEGT. This CDR3 has 16 residues.

This TCR derives from a man aged 35 to 55 with Graves' hyperthyroidism. The sequencing input was blood. The rearrangement uses TRBV6-2 or TRBV6-3 and TRBJ1-3; 9 bases map to TRBD1. The CDR3 DNA sequence: TGTGCCAGCAGTTACGCGACAGGGGGCTCTGGAAACACCATATATTTT. This codes for CASSYATGGSGNTIYF.